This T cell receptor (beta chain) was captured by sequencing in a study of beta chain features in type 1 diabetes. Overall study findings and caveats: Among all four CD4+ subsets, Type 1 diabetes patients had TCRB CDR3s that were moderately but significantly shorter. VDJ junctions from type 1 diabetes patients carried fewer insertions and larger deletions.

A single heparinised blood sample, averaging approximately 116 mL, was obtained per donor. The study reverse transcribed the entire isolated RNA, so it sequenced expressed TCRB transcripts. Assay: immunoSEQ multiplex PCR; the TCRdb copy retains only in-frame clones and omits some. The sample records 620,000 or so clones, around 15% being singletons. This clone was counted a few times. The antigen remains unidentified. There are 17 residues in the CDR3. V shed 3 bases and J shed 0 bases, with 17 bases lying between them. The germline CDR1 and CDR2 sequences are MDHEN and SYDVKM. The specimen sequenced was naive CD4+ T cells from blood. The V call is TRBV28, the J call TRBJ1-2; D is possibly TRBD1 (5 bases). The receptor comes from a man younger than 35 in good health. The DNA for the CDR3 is TGTGCCAGCAGTTTGCCGGGGCATCATAGCTCTAACTATGGCTACACCTTC. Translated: CASSLPGHHSSNYGYTF.